This entry concerns a single TCR beta chain. This CDR3 has 15 amino acids. The V end was cut by 0 bases, the J end by 0 bases, with 11 bases between. The germline CDR1 and CDR2 sequences are SQVTM and ANQGSEA. This entry comes from a study of T-cell reconstitution after alpha-beta-depleted transplantation in children. The authors prepared the TCRbeta library with unique molecular identifiers. Each CDR3 protein gets one entry after TCRdb re-called the PCR reads with MiXCR. The sample comprises a few hundred thousand distinct CDR3 sequences, about 20% of which are singletons, and 3.8% rests with the top ten.

The origin of this receptor is a human donor who donated a stem cell graft to a child with acute myeloid leukemia. The sample was PBMCs from the stem cell graft donor, taken from the stem cell graft. The chain joins TRBV29-1 to TRBJ1-2, with D maybe TRBD1 (5 bases). CDR3: CSVEDDTGANYGYTF. The CDR3 bases are TGCAGCGTTGAAGACGACACAGGAGCTAACTATGGCTACACCTTC.